Listed here is a single TCR beta chain. The table came from immunoSEQ multiplex PCR; TCRdb's copy has only in-frame clones and leaves some out. The sample includes 200,000 to 300,000 clones, more than 80% of them seen just once. The data are from a study of T cell responses to AZD1222 COVID-19 vaccine. CDR3 length equals 14 residues. CDR1 is MDHEN, CDR2 SYDVKM, per germline. V was clipped by 1 base and J by 2 bases, with 8 bases between them. The sample here was peripheral blood, taken on day 0 of AZD1222 vaccination. This sequence originates from an adult in good health. The chain uses TRBV28 and TRBJ1-2; D ambiguous. CDR3 protein: CASSLLRQNYGYTF. The CDR3 coding sequence is TGTGCCAGCAGTTTATTGAGACAAAACTATGGCTACACCTTC.